These T cell receptor beta chains were read from a single sample in a study of human T cells and chemical hapten exposure. TCRdb reprocessed the RACE reads via MiXCR and lists one record per CDR3 protein. The sample carries about 200,000 distinct CDR3 sequences, about 22% recorded once. The sequencing here drew on whole blood, taken in connection with sensitization to the hapten diphenylcyclopropenone (DPC). These TCRs come from a woman aged 35 to 49 with alopecia areata. Some clones in this sample may be carry-over from other donors' samples. The CDR3 runs from the conserved cysteine through the conserved F or W. The D gene is left open where the match is weak. Some rows mark clone size as missing; the rest say once, few, many or name a class of expanded clone.

D: .
V: TRBV9
J: TRBJ2-5
size: few
CDR3: CASTHSSGSETQYF
DNA: TGTGCCAGCACCCATTCGAGCGGGTCGGAGACCCAGTACTTC

D: .
V: TRBV12-3/TRBV12-4
J: TRBJ1-5
size: few
CDR3: CASSLAGEQPQHF
DNA: TGTGCCAGCAGTTTAGCAGGAGAACAGCCCCAGCATTTT

D: .
V: TRBV4-3
J: TRBJ1-3
size: few
CDR3: CASSQVGGRAGNTIYF
DNA: TGCGCCAGCAGCCAAGTAGGTGGCAGGGCCGGAAACACCATATATTTT

D: .
V: TRBV24-1
J: TRBJ1-5
size: many
CDR3: CATSVVGNQPQHF
DNA: TGTGCCACCAGTGTAGTGGGCAATCAGCCCCAGCATTTT

D: .
V: TRBV2
J: TRBJ1-1
size: few
CDR3: CASRPQGLNTEAFF
DNA: TGTGCCAGCAGGCCGCAGGGGCTGAACACTGAAGCTTTCTTT

D: .
V: TRBV10-3
J: TRBJ2-7
size: .
CDR3: CAISELRDSYEQYF
DNA: TGTGCCATCAGTGAGTTGCGGGACTCCTACGAGCAGTACTTC

D: .
V: TRBV24-1
J: TRBJ2-2
size: few
CDR3: CATSERYTGELFF
DNA: TGTGCCACCAGTGAGAGGTACACCGGGGAGCTGTTTTTT

D: .
V: TRBV28
J: TRBJ2-5
size: .
CDR3: CASSLGGTAQTQYF
DNA: TGTGCCAGCAGTTTAGGAGGGACGGCACAGACCCAGTACTTC

D: .
V: TRBV9
J: TRBJ2-5
size: few
CDR3: CASSVGSAAQETQYF
DNA: TGTGCCAGCAGCGTAGGGTCGGCAGCGCAAGAGACCCAGTACTTC

D: .
V: TRBV19
J: TRBJ2-2
size: few
CDR3: CASSPTGPTNIYTGELFF
DNA: TGTGCCAGTAGCCCGACAGGCCCGACCAACATTTACACCGGGGAGCTGTTTTTT

D: .
V: TRBV4-3
J: TRBJ2-5
size: few
CDR3: CASSQEGAGETQYF
DNA: TGCGCCAGCAGCCAAGAGGGGGCGGGTGAGACCCAGTACTTC

D: TRBD1
V: TRBV6-2/TRBV6-3
J: TRBJ1-1
size: few
CDR3: CASGDRVNTEAFF
DNA: TGTGCCAGCGGGGACAGGGTGAACACTGAAGCTTTCTTT

D: .
V: TRBV10-3
J: TRBJ2-3
size: few
CDR3: CAATDDADTQYF
DNA: TGTGCCGCCACGGACGACGCAGATACGCAGTATTTT

D: TRBD2
V: TRBV7-2
J: TRBJ2-3
size: .
CDR3: CASSDSGSPTDTQYF
DNA: TGTGCCAGCAGCGACAGCGGGAGCCCCACAGATACGCAGTATTTT

D: TRBD1
V: TRBV29-1
J: TRBJ1-4
size: many
CDR3: CSAYLRQGAGEKLFF
DNA: TGCAGCGCCTACCTCCGACAGGGGGCCGGGGAAAAACTGTTTTTT

D: .
V: TRBV25-1
J: TRBJ1-2
size: few
CDR3: CASSARQADGYTF
DNA: TGTGCCAGCAGTGCCCGACAGGCGGATGGCTACACCTTC

D: .
V: TRBV29-1
J: TRBJ2-1
size: many
CDR3: CSVGQLDLSYNEQFF
DNA: TGCAGCGTTGGGCAGCTAGACCTCTCCTACAATGAGCAGTTCTTC

D: TRBD2
V: TRBV29-1
J: TRBJ2-7
size: .
CDR3: CSVGQTSGLYEQYF
DNA: TGCAGCGTCGGGCAAACTAGCGGACTCTACGAGCAGTACTTC

D: .
V: TRBV20-1
J: TRBJ2-2
size: few
CDR3: CSARDLGGETNTGELFF
DNA: TGCAGTGCTAGAGATCTTGGTGGAGAAACGAACACCGGGGAGCTGTTTTTT

D: .
V: TRBV5-1
J: TRBJ1-1
size: .
CDR3: CASSLLSTLNTEAFF
DNA: TGCGCCAGCAGCTTGCTTTCAACTCTGAACACTGAAGCTTTCTTT

D: .
V: TRBV20-1
J: TRBJ2-3
size: .
CDR3: CSAGGGRLVDADTQYF
DNA: TGCAGTGCTGGGGGCGGGAGATTGGTTGACGCAGATACGCAGTATTTT

D: .
V: TRBV7-9
J: TRBJ2-3
size: .
CDR3: CASSLAVTFTDTQYF
DNA: TGTGCCAGCAGCTTAGCGGTGACCTTCACAGATACGCAGTATTTT

D: TRBD2
V: TRBV7-3
J: TRBJ2-3
size: .
CDR3: CASSSMRRSSGRTADTQYF
DNA: TGTGCCAGCAGCTCGATGAGGCGGTCTAGCGGGAGGACGGCAGATACGCAGTATTTT

D: TRBD2
V: TRBV6-4
J: TRBJ2-1
size: few
CDR3: CASSAGGPEQFF
DNA: TGTGCCAGCAGTGCGGGAGGGCCTGAGCAGTTCTTC

D: .
V: TRBV20-1
J: TRBJ2-1
size: few
CDR3: CSWKGVYYNEQFF
DNA: TGCAGTTGGAAGGGGGTGTATTACAATGAGCAGTTCTTC

D: .
V: TRBV28
J: TRBJ1-3
size: .
CDR3: CASRYGGSGNTIYF
DNA: TGTGCCAGCCGCTATGGAGGGTCTGGAAACACCATATATTTT

D: .
V: TRBV7-8
J: TRBJ1-5
size: few
CDR3: CASSLVRGYNQPQHF
DNA: TGTGCCAGCAGCTTGGTCAGGGGATACAATCAGCCCCAGCATTTT

D: TRBD1
V: TRBV27
J: TRBJ1-1
size: .
CDR3: CATSGDRGGRMNTEAFF
DNA: TGTGCCACCTCCGGGGACAGGGGAGGTCGCATGAACACTGAAGCTTTCTTT

D: TRBD1
V: TRBV6-6
J: TRBJ2-5
size: few
CDR3: CASIRTGGYEETQYF
DNA: TGTGCCAGCATCAGGACAGGGGGTTACGAAGAGACCCAGTACTTC

D: .
V: TRBV7-3
J: TRBJ2-5
size: .
CDR3: CASSLTSAETQYF
DNA: TGTGCCAGCAGCTTAACGTCCGCGGAGACCCAGTACTTC

D: .
V: TRBV7-9
J: TRBJ2-5
size: .
CDR3: CASSFSGRETQYF
DNA: TGTGCCAGCAGCTTCTCAGGGAGAGAGACCCAGTACTTC

D: .
V: TRBV20-1
J: TRBJ2-3
size: few
CDR3: CSAPDPTRTDTQYF
DNA: TGCAGTGCCCCCGATCCGACTAGGACAGATACGCAGTATTTT

D: .
V: TRBV12-3/TRBV12-4
J: TRBJ2-1
size: few
CDR3: CASWKGLANNEQFF
DNA: TGTGCCAGCTGGAAGGGGCTAGCCAACAATGAGCAGTTCTTC

D: .
V: TRBV7-2
J: TRBJ2-5
size: .
CDR3: CASTPADQETQYF
DNA: TGTGCCAGCACCCCCGCGGACCAAGAGACCCAGTACTTC

D: TRBD1
V: TRBV6-2/TRBV6-3
J: TRBJ2-5
size: .
CDR3: CASSYLGQRKETQYF
DNA: TGTGCCAGCAGTTACCTGGGACAGAGAAAAGAGACCCAGTACTTC

D: .
V: TRBV20-1
J: TRBJ1-2
size: .
CDR3: CSAPSGGRGHPYGYTF
DNA: TGCAGTGCTCCCAGTGGGGGCCGGGGCCACCCCTATGGCTACACCTTC

D: .
V: TRBV5-1
J: TRBJ2-4
size: .
CDR3: CASSLSPGVTKNIQYF
DNA: TGCGCCAGCAGCTTGAGTCCAGGGGTCACCAAAAACATTCAGTACTTC

D: .
V: TRBV28
J: TRBJ1-6
size: .
CDR3: CASKRSLGSPLHF
DNA: TGTGCCAGCAAAAGGAGCTTGGGCTCACCCCTCCACTTT

D: .
V: TRBV10-3
J: TRBJ2-5
size: few
CDR3: CAISESNSQETQYF
DNA: TGTGCCATCAGTGAGTCTAATAGTCAAGAGACCCAGTACTTC

D: TRBD1
V: TRBV10-3
J: TRBJ1-1
size: .
CDR3: CAIRKQGLATEAFF
DNA: TGTGCCATCAGAAAACAGGGGCTGGCCACTGAAGCTTTCTTT

D: TRBD2
V: TRBV20-1
J: TRBJ2-1
size: .
CDR3: CSAGLSGRGYNEQFF
DNA: TGCAGTGCCGGTCTTAGCGGGAGAGGTTACAATGAGCAGTTCTTC

D: TRBD2
V: TRBV20-1
J: TRBJ2-2
size: many
CDR3: CSARESGDTGELFF
DNA: TGCAGTGCTAGAGAAAGCGGGGACACCGGGGAGCTGTTTTTT

D: TRBD1
V: TRBV18
J: TRBJ2-1
size: few
CDR3: CASSPQFGTVRNEQFF
DNA: TGTGCCAGCTCACCACAATTCGGGACAGTACGCAATGAGCAGTTCTTC

D: .
V: TRBV20-1
J: TRBJ2-5
size: medium-sized
CDR3: CSARDWGTQETQYF
DNA: TGCAGTGCTAGAGATTGGGGGACCCAAGAGACCCAGTACTTC

D: .
V: TRBV7-9
J: TRBJ2-7
size: .
CDR3: CASSYGQSSYEQYF
DNA: TGTGCCAGCAGCTACGGACAGAGCTCCTACGAGCAGTACTTC

D: .
V: TRBV28
J: TRBJ2-5
size: .
CDR3: CASRGGLFQETQYF
DNA: TGTGCCAGCAGGGGGGGACTCTTCCAAGAGACCCAGTACTTC

D: .
V: TRBV5-1
J: TRBJ2-7
size: few
CDR3: CASSLEGTAGYEQYF
DNA: TGCGCCAGCAGCTTGGAGGGGACCGCAGGGTACGAGCAGTACTTC

D: TRBD2
V: TRBV7-2
J: TRBJ2-7
size: .
CDR3: CASSLSREGAEQYF
DNA: TGTGCCAGCAGCTTGTCCCGGGAGGGTGCCGAGCAGTACTTC

D: .
V: TRBV12-3/TRBV12-4
J: TRBJ1-6
size: .
CDR3: CASRMGRTRPLHF
DNA: TGTGCCAGCAGAATGGGACGGACTAGGCCCCTCCACTTT

D: .
V: TRBV20-1
J: TRBJ2-3
size: .
CDR3: CSATSNNYRTDTQYF
DNA: TGCAGTGCCACATCTAACAACTACCGCACAGATACGCAGTATTTT

D: .
V: TRBV6-6
J: TRBJ1-2
size: .
CDR3: CASSRADPNYGYTF
DNA: TGTGCCAGCAGTCGGGCAGACCCTAACTATGGCTACACCTTC

D: .
V: TRBV29-1
J: TRBJ2-5
size: few
CDR3: CSVEGWVGDQETQYF
DNA: TGCAGCGTTGAAGGCTGGGTCGGGGACCAAGAGACCCAGTACTTC

D: TRBD1
V: TRBV29-1
J: TRBJ2-7
size: few
CDR3: CSVGQWDRTYEQYF
DNA: TGCAGCGTTGGACAGTGGGACAGGACCTACGAGCAGTACTTC